One T cell receptor beta chain is described in this entry. The data belong to a study of blood T cell repertoires in COVID-19. The wider study: From the United States, Italy and Spain came samples of acute and convalescent COVID-19. From T cells, B-cell-depleted T cells, or PBMCs came the material, which was cDNA or gDNA.

V dropped 1 base and J dropped 0 bases, with 8 bases sitting between them. The CDR3 is 16 residues long. Germline V gene sequence: CDR1 SGDLS, CDR2 YYNGEE. In the study's own analysis: Amplifying reference gene primers gave estimates of nucleated cell counts. Clones were read by immunoSEQ multiplex PCR, and TCRdb kept only the in-frame ones, dropping some. V, J and clone size were drawn from that table, and D and trimming were deduced from the DNA. The sample carries under 250,000 clones, approximately 82% recorded once. Specimen: peripheral blood. The sequence came from a woman aged 45-65 years with acute or convalescent COVID-19. V usage is TRBV9 and J usage is TRBJ2-6; D perhaps matches TRBD1 (6 bases). This chain's CDR3 is CASSVIQGSGANVLTF. CDR3 nucleotides: TGTGCCAGCAGCGTAATACAGGGCTCTGGGGCCAACGTCCTGACTTTC.